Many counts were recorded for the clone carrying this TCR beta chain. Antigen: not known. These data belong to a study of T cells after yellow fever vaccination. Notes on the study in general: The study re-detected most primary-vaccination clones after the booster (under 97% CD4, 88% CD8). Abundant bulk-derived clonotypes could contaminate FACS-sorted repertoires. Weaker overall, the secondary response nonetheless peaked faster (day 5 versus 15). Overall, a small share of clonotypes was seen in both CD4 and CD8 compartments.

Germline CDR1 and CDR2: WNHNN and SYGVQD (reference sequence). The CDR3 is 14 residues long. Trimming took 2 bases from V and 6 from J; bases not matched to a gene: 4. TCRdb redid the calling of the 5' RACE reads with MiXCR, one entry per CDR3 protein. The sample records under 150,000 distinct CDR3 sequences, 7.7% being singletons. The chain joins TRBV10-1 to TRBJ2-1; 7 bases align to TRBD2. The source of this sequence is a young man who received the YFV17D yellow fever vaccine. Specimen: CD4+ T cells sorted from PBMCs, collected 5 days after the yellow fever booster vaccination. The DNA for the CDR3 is TGCGCCAGCAGTGAGCAGCGGGGATTCAATGAGCAGTTCTTC. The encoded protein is CASSEQRGFNEQFF.